The entry below describes one T cell receptor (beta chain). Its antigen is unidentified. The data are from a study of cytomegalovirus exposure and HLA in healthy donors. Study results and caveats: A list of about 160 TCR beta chains associated with cytomegalovirus was given.

Germline V gene data show CDR1 as SGHRS and CDR2 as YFSETQ. This CDR3 has 13 amino acids. The V end was cut by 5 bases, the J end by 1 base, with 9 bases between. Separate from the approximately 650-subject first cohort, the approximately 120-subject validation cohort was the one that the donors belonged to. The repertoire was sequenced with immunoSEQ multiplex PCR; TCRdb's copy has only in-frame clones and lacks some. The table shows roughly 59,000 clones, with approximately 92% occurring only once. The rearrangement uses TRBV5-1 and TRBJ2-5, with D perhaps matching TRBD1 (6 bases). The TCR was taken from a man aged 18-30 years in good health and CMV-seropositive. Sample: PBMCs. The CDR3 sequence: CASRQGFQETQYF. The CDR3 coding sequence is TGCGCCAGCAGGCAGGGGTTCCAAGAGACCCAGTACTTC.